Below, 28 T cell receptor beta chains from the same sample are listed, as sequenced in a study of blood T cell repertoires in COVID-19. Clones were read by immunoSEQ multiplex PCR, and TCRdb kept only the in-frame ones, dropping some. The profile shows roughly 380,000 clones, around 87% of them singletons. Specimen: PBMCs or T cells enriched from blood (not recorded which). The receptors were sampled from a man aged 30-40 years who had recovered from COVID-19.

The chain links TRBV4-1 to TRBJ2-7; TRBD1 agrees at 8 bases. V lost 2 bases and J lost 3; bases outside the gene matches: 6. Germline-derived CDR1 and CDR2 are MGHRA and YSYEKL. The CDR3 is 15 residues long. CDR3 sequence: CASSQPQGAVYEQYF. The CDR3 nucleotides are TGCGCCAGCAGCCAACCCCAGGGGGCGGTCTACGAGCAGTACTTC.

The chain links TRBV3-1 (or the pseudogene TRBV3-2) to TRBJ2-5; D uncertain. Germline V gene lookup returns CDR1 LGHDT and CDR2 YNNKEL (reference sequence). This CDR3 has 15 residues. The V end was cut by 0 bases, the J end by 5 bases, with 13 bases between. In nucleotides, the CDR3 is TGTGCCAGCAGCCAAGATATGACCGCCGGGGAGACCCAGTACTTC. Its protein is CASSQDMTAGETQYF.

The DNA for the CDR3 is TGTGCCTGGAGAGAACAGGGGGCGGCTCAGCCCCAGCATTTT. Translating it yields CAWREQGAAQPQHF. J is TRBJ1-5 and V is TRBV30; TRBD1 aligns across 9 bases. Germline V gene sequence: CDR1 GTSNPN, CDR2 SVGIG (reference sequence). CDR3 length: 14 residues. The trim removed 3 bases at V and 6 bases at J, leaving 6 bases unmatched.

The chain has TRBV5-1 and TRBJ2-7; tentatively, D is TRBD2 (6 bases). V was cut by 3 bases and J by 4 bases, with 17 bases left in between. The CDR3 extends over 15 amino acids. Germline CDR1 is SGHRS and CDR2 is YFSETQ. This chain's CDR3 is CASSWGVLGNYEQYF. As DNA, the CDR3 is TGCGCCAGCAGCTGGGGGGTCCTAGGGAATTACGAGCAGTACTTC.

The rearrangement links TRBV19 to TRBJ1-2, with D perhaps TRBD1 (6 bases). With 9 bases removed from V and 7 bases from J, the gap between germline ends came to 18 bases. CDR1 LNHDA and CDR2 SQIVND come from the germline V gene (reference sequence). The CDR3 runs to 13 residues. The CDR3 DNA follows: TGTGCCAGCGACAAACAGGGCTATCTTGGCTACACCTTC. Protein sequence: CASDKQGYLGYTF.

This chain connects TRBV6-5 to TRBJ2-3; 7 bases line up with TRBD1. Germline-derived CDR1 and CDR2 are MNHEY and SVGAGI. V gave up 9 bases and J gave up 1 base; unmatched junction bases: 7. The CDR3 is made up of 14 amino acids. The CDR3 DNA is TGTGCCAGTATAGAGGGGGCCGGCACAGATACGCAGTATTTT. It is translated as CASIEGAGTDTQYF.

The rearrangement uses TRBV10-3 and TRBJ2-2, with D maybe TRBD2 (6 bases). This CDR3 has 15 amino acids. V gave up 3 bases and J gave up 1 base, with 9 bases separating them. Germline V gene lookup returns CDR1 ENHRY and CDR2 SYGVKD. The CDR3 reads CAISEPGLNTGELFF. The CDR3 region has the DNA TGTGCCATCAGTGAACCGGGACTGAACACCGGGGAGCTGTTTTTT.

This clone came up once. The rearrangement joins TRBV9 to TRBJ2-2, with TRBD2 matching over 8 bases. The CDR3 is 15 residues long. CDR1 and CDR2 (germline): SGDLS, YYNGEE. Trimming at V came to 1 base and at J to 6 bases, leaving 5 bases not matched to a gene. The CDR3 region has the DNA TGTGCCAGCAGCGTACGCGGGGGGCCACCCGGGGAGCTGTTTTTT. It translates to CASSVRGGPPGELFF.

This sequence joins TRBV7-2 and TRBJ1-5; D is uncertain. Trimming left V 2 bases short and J 0 bases short, with 14 bases between. The CDR3 totals 17 residues. Germline values: CDR1 SGHTA, CDR2 FQGNSA. CDR3 nucleotides: TGTGCCAGCAGCTTAAGTAAGACGGACTATAGCAATCAGCCCCAGCATTTT. It specifies CASSLSKTDYSNQPQHF.

The rearrangement links TRBV4-3 to TRBJ1-4; maybe TRBD1 (5 bases). With 0 bases removed from V and 3 bases from J, the gap between germline ends came to 11 bases. This CDR3 comprises 16 residues. The germline CDR1 and CDR2 sequences are LGHNA and YSLEER. CDR3 sequence: CASSQETVGANEKLFF. CDR3 nucleotide sequence: TGCGCCAGCAGCCAAGAGACAGTCGGAGCTAATGAAAAACTGTTTTTT.

This CDR3 reads CASSSGTANYQETQYF. CDR3 in DNA: TGTGCCAGTAGTTCAGGGACAGCTAACTACCAAGAGACCCAGTACTTC. The chain carries TRBV19 and TRBJ2-5, with 7 positions matching TRBD1. Germline V gene data show CDR1 as LNHDA and CDR2 as SQIVND (reference sequence). The J segment lost 0 bases and the V segment lost 5 bases, leaving 9 bases of the junction unmatched. There are 16 residues in the CDR3. Combining the CDR3 with reference TRBV19 and TRBJ2-5 gives the whole variable domain DGGITQSPKYLFRKEGQNVTLSCEQNLNHDAMYWYRQDPGQGLRLIYYSQIVNDFQKGDIAEGYSVSREKKESFPLTVTSAQKNPTAFYLCASSSGTANYQETQYFGPGTRLLVL.

The V call is TRBV5-4, the J call TRBJ1-5; TRBD1 is a possible D gene (6 bases). This CDR3 is 15 amino acids long. Germline V gene data show CDR1 as SGHNT and CDR2 as YYREEE (reference sequence). Trimming cost V 0 bases and J 0 bases, with 7 bases left between them. CDR3 in amino acids: CASSLGTDSNQPQHF. The CDR3 DNA follows: TGTGCCAGCAGCTTGGGGACAGATAGCAATCAGCCCCAGCATTTT.

CDR3 nucleotides: TGTGCCAGCAAAACCGGGACAACAAACACTGAAGCTTTCTTT. It yields the protein CASKTGTTNTEAFF. The chain combines TRBV5-5 with TRBJ1-1; D possibly corresponds to TRBD1 (6 bases). Trimming cost V 6 bases and J 2 bases, with 14 bases left between them. The CDR3 loop spans 14 amino acids. Germline V gene sequence: CDR1 SGHKS, CDR2 YYEKEE (reference sequence).

The V and J genes are TRBV19 and TRBJ2-3; 7 bases align to TRBD1. Germline CDR1 is LNHDA and CDR2 is SQIVND (reference sequence). This CDR3 spans 14 amino acids. The ends lost 3 bases at V and 7 bases at J; junction bases unmatched: 7. The CDR3 loop is CASSIQGVGNTQYF. CDR3 bases: TGTGCCAGTAGTATCCAGGGGGTCGGGAATACGCAGTATTTT.

This sequence joins TRBV6-5 and TRBJ2-1; possible D gene TRBD2, 5 bases. CDR1 and CDR2 (germline): MNHEY, SVGAGI. With 6 bases removed from V and 0 bases from J, the gap between germline ends came to 6 bases. This CDR3 comprises 13 residues. The CDR3 DNA sequence: TGTGCCAGCAGCGGGGACTCCTACAATGAGCAGTTCTTC. Translating gives CASSGDSYNEQFF.

Only one count was recorded for this clone. The chain uses TRBV7-9 and TRBJ1-4; maybe TRBD1 (6 bases). CDR1 and CDR2 from the germline V gene are SEHNR and FQNEAQ (reference sequence). The V end was cut by 0 bases, the J end by 6 bases, with 11 bases between. The CDR3 consists of 15 residues. In nucleotides, the CDR3 is TGTGCCAGCAGCTTAGCGACAGGAGTATATGAAAAACTGTTTTTT. Translating it yields CASSLATGVYEKLFF.

This chain uses TRBV30 with TRBJ2-5; maybe TRBD1 (5 bases). Trimming pared 0 bases from V and 5 bases from J, leaving 16 bases between. CDR1 is GTSNPN, CDR2 SVGIG, per germline (reference sequence). The CDR3 spans 15 residues. The CDR3 reads CAWSVQAGPWETQYF. As DNA, the CDR3 is TGTGCCTGGAGTGTACAGGCAGGGCCGTGGGAGACCCAGTACTTC.

This chain links TRBV5-1 with TRBJ2-6; D perhaps matches TRBD1 (6 bases). The CDR3 sequence is 20 residues long. Per the germline V gene, CDR1 is SGHRS and CDR2 is YFSETQ. Trimming left V 1 base short and J 1 base short, with 21 bases between. DNA for the CDR3: TGCGCCAGCAGCTTGAGGATTTTCGGGGACATTTCTTCTGGGGCCAACGTCCTGACTTTC. This gives the protein CASSLRIFGDISSGANVLTF.

The CDR3 loop is CASSPPRGESSTDTQYF. CDR3 DNA: TGTGCCAGCTCACCACCCCGGGGGGAGTCTAGCACAGATACGCAGTATTTT. V and J are TRBV18 and TRBJ2-3, with TRBD2 matching 7 bases. The trim removed 0 bases at V and 0 bases at J, leaving 6 bases unmatched. The CDR3 covers 17 residues. CDR1 KGHSH and CDR2 LQKENI come from the germline V gene.

This clone was recorded only once. The chain couples TRBV6-1 to TRBJ2-5, with 11 bases that match TRBD2. With 3 bases clipped from V and 2 bases from J, the junction kept 5 bases outside the gene matches. CDR1 and CDR2 (germline): MNHNS, SASEGT. This CDR3 spans 16 amino acids. The CDR3 bases are TGTGCCAGCAGTGACGGGACTAGCGGATATCAAGAGACCCAGTACTTC. This sequence encodes CASSDGTSGYQETQYF.

The rearrangement links TRBV7-2 to TRBJ1-5, with a tentative D call TRBD1 (6 bases). CDR3 length: 15 residues. Germline loops: CDR1 SGHTA, CDR2 FQGNSA. V lost 1 base and J 3 bases, leaving 10 bases between the germline ends. Written as DNA, the CDR3 is TGTGCCAGCAGCTTAGTGGGGGCCGTCAATCAGCCCCAGCATTTT. Its translation: CASSLVGAVNQPQHF.

The V call is TRBV3-1 (or the pseudogene TRBV3-2), the J call TRBJ1-5, with a tentative D call TRBD1 (5 bases). Germline V CDR1 and CDR2: LGHDT, YNNKEL (reference sequence). The CDR3 has 15 residues. V lost 0 bases, J lost 1 base, and 7 bases lay in between. The CDR3 coding sequence is TGTGCCAGCAGCCAAGATCGACAGAGCAATCAGCCCCAGCATTTT. As protein: CASSQDRQSNQPQHF.

Comments on this clone: This CDR3 is also generated by other DNA sequences in the sample. The J gene is TRBJ1-5, the V gene TRBV7-2; a weak D match, TRBD1 (6 bases). This CDR3 region has 13 residues. CDR1 and CDR2 from the germline V gene are SGHTA and FQGNSA. V was pared by 1 base and J by 5 bases, with 6 bases between. In DNA, the CDR3 is TGTGCCAGCAGCTTAGACAGGGATCAGCCCCAGCATTTT. Translating it yields CASSLDRDQPQHF.

The chain uses TRBV27 and TRBJ2-7; 10 bases agree with TRBD1. The CDR3 loop spans 14 amino acids. V lost 4 bases, J lost 2 bases, and 2 bases stayed unmatched. Germline V gene data show CDR1 as MNHEY and CDR2 as SMNVEV (reference sequence). The CDR3 nucleotides are TGTGCCAGCAGTTCGACAGGGGGCACCTACGAGCAGTACTTC. Residues: CASSSTGGTYEQYF.

The rearrangement links TRBV7-9 to TRBJ1-2, with D possibly matching TRBD1 (6 bases). CDR1 is SEHNR and CDR2 is FQNEAQ in the germline V gene (reference sequence). The CDR3 is 13 residues long. Trimming pared 5 bases from V and 6 bases from J, leaving 13 bases between. The CDR3 sequence: CASSSRDIHGYTF. The CDR3, as DNA: TGTGCCAGCAGCAGCCGGGACATACATGGCTACACCTTC.

This clone was found once. The chain is built from TRBV2 and TRBJ2-1, with D possibly being TRBD2 (6 bases). This CDR3 region has 16 residues. From germline, CDR1 is SNHLY and CDR2 FYNNEI. The V end was cut by 4 bases, the J end by 0 bases, with 13 bases between. The CDR3 DNA reads as TGTGCCAGCAGTGTTGTAGGAGGGGTCTCCTACAATGAGCAGTTCTTC. This codes for CASSVVGGVSYNEQFF.

The chain recombines TRBV6-5 with TRBJ1-4; no clear D gene. The CDR3 is made up of 15 amino acids. Per the germline V gene, CDR1 is MNHEY and CDR2 is SVGAGI. The V end lost 6 bases, the J end lost 1 base, and 12 bases lay between the germline ends. The CDR3 sequence is CASRRATVTNEKLFF. The DNA for the CDR3 is TGTGCCAGCAGGCGGGCCACAGTAACTAATGAAAAACTGTTTTTT.

The CDR3 loop is CASSMTNYGYTF. The DNA of the CDR3 is TGTGCCAGTAGTATGACAAACTATGGCTACACCTTC. The gene calls are TRBV19 and TRBJ1-2; the D is unclear. With 3 bases removed from V and 2 bases from J, the gap between germline ends came to 4 bases. Per the germline V gene, CDR1 is LNHDA and CDR2 is SQIVND (reference sequence). CDR3 length: 12 residues.